This T cell receptor beta chain was obtained from a study of blood T cell repertoires in COVID-19. At the level of the study: COVID-19 samples collected from the United States, Italy and Spain covered acute and convalescent phases.

TCRdb's table, derived via immunoSEQ multiplex PCR, lists solely in-frame clones and lacks some. Here the sample spans more than 300,000 clones, about 82% being singletons. Between the trimmed V and J ends, which lost 5 bases and 0 bases, there was a span of 5 bases. CDR1 SGHVS and CDR2 FNYEAQ come from the germline V gene. The CDR3 length is 13 residues. The receptor comes from a woman in her fifties or sixties with acute or convalescent COVID-19. The genes are TRBV7-6 and TRBJ2-1; D remains unclear. Sequenced material: peripheral blood. CDR3 residues: CASSPNSYNEQFF. The CDR3 nucleotides are TGTGCCAGCAGCCCCAACTCCTACAATGAGCAGTTCTTC.